This TCR beta chain comes out of a study of blood T cell repertoires in COVID-19. Germline V lookup: CDR1 MGHDK, CDR2 SYGVNS. Losses at the gene ends were 3 bases for V and 4 bases for J; bases not matched to a gene: 8. There are 15 residues in the CDR3. In Seattle, patients joined the study during active infection and were tracked longitudinally. Per the study methods: Reference gene primers were amplified, and this amplification served to estimate nucleated cell counts. Clones were sequenced by immunoSEQ multiplex PCR, and TCRdb holds only the in-frame ones, with some missing. The V and J calls and the clone size are those of that table, but D and trimming were determined from the DNA. The profile covers 200,000 to 250,000 clones, with about 88% appearing a single time and about 10% taken by the ten largest.

The chain employs TRBV25-1 and TRBJ2-5; TRBD2 matches 7 bases. This receptor was identified in a woman in her forties or fifties with COVID-19, enrolled during active disease. Sequenced: peripheral blood. The CDR3 protein is CASSDLRLALETQYF. CDR3 nucleotide sequence: TGTGCCAGCAGTGACCTGAGACTAGCCTTAGAGACCCAGTACTTC.